The clone carrying this T cell receptor beta chain was counted only a few times. Its matching antigen is unknown. The sample belongs to a study of cytomegalovirus exposure and HLA in healthy donors. General observations from the study: Presence/absence comparisons presumed near-even sequencing depth among donors. The records held CMV serostatus as the only immune exposure information. Analysis performed later found under 20,000 TCR beta sequences associated with HLA alleles at 0.05 false discovery rate.

PCR amplification relied on 60 Vbeta primers (plus 13 Jbeta primers). Sequencing used immunoSEQ multiplex PCR; TCRdb keeps in-frame clones, though not all of them. The data contain some 150,000 clones, about 78% of them singletons. Sequenced sample: PBMCs. This TCR derives from a man in his fifties or sixties in good health and CMV-seropositive.

The CDR3, as DNA: TGTGCCAGCAGCTTGAGAGGTCCTGGTATGAATTCACCCCTCCACTTT. This sequence encodes CASSLRGPGMNSPLHF. The rearrangement links TRBV5-6 to TRBJ1-6; D uncertain. Germline-derived CDR1 and CDR2 are SGHDT and YYEEEE. This CDR3 is built from 16 residues. Trimming removed 1 base at V and 7 bases at J, with 15 bases between. Together with reference TRBV5-6 and TRBJ1-6, the CDR3 gives the full variable domain: DAGVTQSPTHLIKTRGQQVTLRCSPKSGHDTVSWYQQALGQGPQFIFQYYEEEERQRGNFPDRFSGHQFPNYSSELNVNALLLGDSALYLCASSLRGPGMNSPLHFGNGTRLTVT.